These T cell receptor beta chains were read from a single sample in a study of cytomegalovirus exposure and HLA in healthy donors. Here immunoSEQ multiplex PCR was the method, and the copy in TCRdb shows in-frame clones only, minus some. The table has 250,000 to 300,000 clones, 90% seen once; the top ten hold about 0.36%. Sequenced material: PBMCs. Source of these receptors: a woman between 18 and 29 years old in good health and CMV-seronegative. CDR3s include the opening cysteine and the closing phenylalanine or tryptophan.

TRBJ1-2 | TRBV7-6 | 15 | CASSGETGGASGYTF
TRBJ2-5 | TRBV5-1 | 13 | CASSRRGRETQYF
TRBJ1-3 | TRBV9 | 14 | CASSDGDAGNTIYF
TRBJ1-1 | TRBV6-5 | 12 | CASSSGGTEAFF
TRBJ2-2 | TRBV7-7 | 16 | CATTPPPGGNTGELFF
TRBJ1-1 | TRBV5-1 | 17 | CASLFLPGQGISTEAFF
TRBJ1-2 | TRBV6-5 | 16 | CASSYGTGGLNYGYTF
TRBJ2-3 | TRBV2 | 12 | CASRGAADTQYF
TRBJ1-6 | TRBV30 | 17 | CAWSVRGSRIYNSPLHF
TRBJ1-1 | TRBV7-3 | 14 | CASSLTPKNTEAFF
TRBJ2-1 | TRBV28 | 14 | CASSSSKWHNEQFF